These 26 T cell receptor beta chains were all obtained from the same sample, sequenced in a study of T-cell reconstitution after alpha-beta-depleted transplantation in children. Unique molecular identifiers were used in preparing the TCRbeta library. TCRdb passed the PCR reads through MiXCR, listing each CDR3 protein once. Counted here are 450,000 to 700,000 distinct CDR3 sequences, 25% to 30% occurring once; the ten biggest clones make up 35% to 40%. The specimen comprised PBMCs, sampled before TCRalphabeta/CD19-depleted stem cell transplant. These receptors were obtained from a boy in the first two years of life with Wiskott-Aldrich syndrome, due to receive a stem cell transplant.

V usage is TRBV3-1 and J usage is TRBJ1-1; maybe TRBD1 (5 bases). Germline V gene data show CDR1 as LGHDT and CDR2 as YNNKEL (reference sequence). The V end lost 4 bases, the J end lost 0 bases, and 18 bases lay between the germline ends. The CDR3 covers 17 residues. CDR3: CASSPLPTERMNTEAFF. The CDR3 region has the DNA TGTGCCAGCAGCCCCCTTCCGACAGAGCGGATGAACACTGAAGCTTTCTTT.

This clonotype was counted a few times. V usage is TRBV20-1 and J usage is TRBJ1-1; maybe TRBD1 (5 bases). V lost 6 bases to trimming and J lost 10 bases, with 21 bases between them. Germline V lookup: CDR1 DFQATT, CDR2 SNEGSKA (reference sequence). The CDR3 consists of 13 residues. CDR3 sequence reads: CSAQIPGSFRAFF. CDR3 DNA: TGCAGTGCCCAGATCCCAGGGTCTTTCCGAGCTTTCTTT.

The V and J genes are TRBV13 and TRBJ2-5; the match to TRBD1 covers 8 bases. Germline V gene sequence: CDR1 PRHDT, CDR2 FYEKMQ (reference sequence). The V and J ends lost 6 bases and 1 base, in that order; junction bases with no gene match: 7. CDR3 length: 15 residues. CDR3: CASSSTGQGQETQYF. The CDR3 bases are TGTGCCAGCAGTTCAACCGGACAGGGCCAAGAGACCCAGTACTTC.

This clonotype showed up just a few times. The chain uses TRBV20-1 and TRBJ1-2; 7 bases fit TRBD1. V shed 5 bases, J shed 4 bases, and the junction held 13 bases outside the gene matches. The germline gives CDR1 DFQATT, CDR2 SNEGSKA (reference sequence). The CDR3 covers 15 residues. The CDR3 here is CSARKIPTGVYGYTF. The CDR3 bases are TGCAGTGCTCGCAAGATACCCACAGGGGTCTATGGCTACACCTTC.

This clonotype has only a few counts. The V gene is TRBV5-1, the J gene TRBJ1-1, with D possibly TRBD1 on 5 matching bases. The CDR3 loop spans 14 amino acids. Germline V lookup: CDR1 SGHRS, CDR2 YFSETQ. The ends were cut back, 3 bases at V and 1 base at J, with 10 bases in the middle. The CDR3 spells CASSSTQGNTEAFF. The CDR3, as DNA: TGCGCCAGCAGCTCCACCCAGGGGAACACTGAAGCTTTCTTT.

This clonotype was counted a few times. The chain links TRBV3-1 to TRBJ1-6; 7 bases align to TRBD1. The V gene end was trimmed by 4 bases and the J gene end by 11 bases; junction bases not matched to a gene: 8. CDR1 LGHDT and CDR2 YNNKEL come from the germline V gene (reference sequence). The CDR3 runs to 14 residues. CDR3 sequence (DNA): TGTGCCAGCAGCCCCCCGAGAGGGGGCGCACCCCTCCACTTT. Translation: CASSPPRGGAPLHF.

This clonotype was picked up a small number of times. J is TRBJ2-5 and V is TRBV5-1; a possible D gene is TRBD2 (6 bases). Germline V gene data show CDR1 as SGHRS and CDR2 as YFSETQ. This CDR3 contains 15 residues. V was pared by 0 bases and J by 4 bases, with 13 bases between. This chain's CDR3 is CASSLARGISETQYF. The CDR3 nucleotides are TGCGCCAGCAGCTTGGCTCGCGGGATTTCAGAGACCCAGTACTTC.

The V call is TRBV9, the J call TRBJ1-1; 11 bases map to TRBD1. Germline V lookup: CDR1 SGDLS, CDR2 YYNGEE. The CDR3 totals 15 residues. V shed 3 bases and J 5 bases; nucleotides not matched to a gene: 6. The CDR3, as DNA: TGTGCCAGCAGCGCTATGGGACAGGGGGGGACTGAAGCTTTCTTT. Residues: CASSAMGQGGTEAFF. The whole variable domain, remainder taken from reference TRBV9 and TRBJ1-1, is DSGVTQTPKHLITATGQRVTLRCSPRSGDLSVYWYQQSLDQGLQFLIQYYNGEERAKGNILERFSAQQFPDLHSELNLSSLELGDSALYFCASSAMGQGGTEAFFGQGTRLTVV.

The V and J genes are TRBV28 and TRBJ2-7, with 13 bases fitting TRBD2. This CDR3 is built from 15 residues. V dropped 4 bases and J dropped 3; count of bases not matched to a gene: 3. CDR1 is MDHEN and CDR2 is SYDVKM in the germline V gene. The CDR3 loop is CASSSRLAGGYEQYF. CDR3 nucleotide sequence: TGTGCCAGCAGTTCCAGACTAGCGGGAGGCTACGAGCAGTACTTC.

The chain employs TRBV5-1 and TRBJ2-2; D ambiguous. The V end lost 0 bases, the J end lost 1 base, and 10 bases lay between the germline ends. There are 16 residues in the CDR3. The V gene's germline CDR1 is SGHRS and CDR2 YFSETQ. The CDR3, as DNA: TGCGCCAGCAGCTTGGCCGGGCCCATGAACACCGGGGAGCTGTTTTTT. It encodes CASSLAGPMNTGELFF. The full variable domain, completed using reference TRBV5-1 and TRBJ2-2, is KAGVTQTPRYLIKTRGQQVTLSCSPISGHRSVSWYQQTPGQGLQFLFEYFSETQRNKGNFPGRFSGRQFSNSRSEMNVSTLELGDSALYLCASSLAGPMNTGELFFGEGSRLTVL.

This clonotype was seen only a few times. The chain couples TRBV28 to TRBJ2-7, with D perhaps matching TRBD1 (5 bases). This CDR3 region has 17 residues. The V and J ends lost 2 bases and 2 bases respectively, with 19 bases between them. The germline CDR1 and CDR2 sequences are MDHEN and SYDVKM. CDR3 residues: CASSLSTRTLRPYEQYF. In DNA form, the CDR3 reads TGTGCCAGCAGTTTAAGCACACGGACACTAAGACCCTACGAGCAGTACTTC.

The genes are TRBV6-2 or TRBV6-3 and TRBJ1-5; TRBD1 matches 7 bases. Germline V CDR1 and CDR2: MNHEY, SVGEGT. V was pared by 5 bases and J by 5 bases, with 6 bases of the junction left unmatched. The CDR3 spans 14 residues. The CDR3 DNA is TGTGCCAGCAGTCACAGGGACAGCGATCAGCCCCAGCATTTT. It translates to CASSHRDSDQPQHF.

The chain couples TRBV12-3 or TRBV12-4 to TRBJ2-5; either TRBD1 or TRBD2 may supply D (6 bases each). The CDR3 length is 15 residues. With 5 bases removed from V and 4 bases from J, the gap between germline ends came to 17 bases. The chain's CDR3 is CASSPLGGGGETQYF. CDR3 DNA: TGTGCCAGCAGTCCCCTCGGTGGAGGGGGAGAGACCCAGTACTTC.

The chain combines TRBV5-5 with TRBJ1-2; no clear D. V was shortened by 0 bases and J by 1 base, with 10 bases between the two germline ends. The CDR3 has 15 residues. Germline loops: CDR1 SGHKS, CDR2 YYEKEE (reference sequence). The CDR3 here is CASSLGPGLNYGYTF. The CDR3 DNA follows: TGTGCCAGCAGCTTGGGTCCAGGTCTTAACTATGGCTACACCTTC. The whole variable domain, filled in from reference TRBV5-5 and TRBJ1-2, reads DAGVTQSPTHLIKTRGQQVTLRCSPISGHKSVSWYQQVLGQGPQFIFQYYEKEERGRGNFPDRFSARQFPNYSSELNVNALLLGDSALYLCASSLGPGLNYGYTFGSGTRLTVV.

The rearrangement joins TRBV6-1 to TRBJ2-5; D might be TRBD2 (6 bases). V was shortened by 6 bases and J by 1 base, with 12 bases between the two germline ends. This CDR3 is 14 amino acids long. Germline values: CDR1 MNHNS, CDR2 SASEGT. The CDR3 DNA follows: TGTGCCAGCAGGGAGGGGACGGTCCAAGAGACCCAGTACTTC. Translating gives CASREGTVQETQYF.

This chain connects TRBV20-1 to TRBJ2-1, with D perhaps TRBD1 or TRBD2 (5 bases each). Germline CDR1 is DFQATT and CDR2 is SNEGSKA (reference sequence). The CDR3 length is 11 residues. Trimming removed 1 base at V and 9 bases at J, with 7 bases between. The CDR3 region has the DNA TGCAGTGCTAGAGGGGGACGTGAGCAGTTCTTC. Amino acid sequence: CSARGGREQFF.

This clonotype was observed a handful of times. The genes are TRBV11-2 and TRBJ1-1; possible D gene TRBD1, 6 bases. V lost 0 bases to trimming and J lost 1 base, with 12 bases between them. Germline V gene lookup returns CDR1 SGHAT and CDR2 FQNNGV. This CDR3 is 16 amino acids long. The CDR3 here is CASSLDLQGGNTEAFF. Here the CDR3 DNA reads TGTGCCAGCAGCTTAGACCTACAGGGCGGGAACACTGAAGCTTTCTTT.

This clonotype was observed a handful of times. The chain couples TRBV29-1 to TRBJ2-7; unclear D gene. Germline CDR1 reads SQVTM; CDR2 reads ANQGSEA. The CDR3 is made up of 12 amino acids. V was clipped by 3 bases and J by 3 bases, with 9 bases between them. The CDR3, as DNA: TGCAGCGTTGATGGCCCTAACTACGAGCAGTACTTC. This encodes CSVDGPNYEQYF.

The chain uses TRBV9 and TRBJ2-3; D is ambiguous. Germline assignment: CDR1 SGDLS and CDR2 YYNGEE. Trimming took off 0 bases at V and 0 bases at J, with 8 bases between the two ends. This CDR3 has 15 amino acids. CDR3 residues: CASSVGVASTDTQYF. CDR3 nucleotide sequence: TGTGCCAGCAGCGTAGGCGTGGCTAGCACAGATACGCAGTATTTT. Drawing the rest from reference TRBV9 and TRBJ2-3, the complete variable domain is DSGVTQTPKHLITATGQRVTLRCSPRSGDLSVYWYQQSLDQGLQFLIQYYNGEERAKGNILERFSAQQFPDLHSELNLSSLELGDSALYFCASSVGVASTDTQYFGPGTRLTVL.

This clonotype appeared a few times. V and J are TRBV3-1 and TRBJ2-2; D is uncertain. The CDR3 covers 17 residues. Germline V gene sequence: CDR1 LGHDT, CDR2 YNNKEL (reference sequence). Between the trimmed V and J ends, which lost 0 bases and 8 bases, there was a span of 19 bases. The CDR3 DNA sequence: TGTGCCAGCAGCCAAGAATTGGCTAGTCTGTTGATAGGGGAGCTGTTTTTT. Protein product: CASSQELASLLIGELFF.

This chain links TRBV12-3 or TRBV12-4 with TRBJ2-1; no firm D call. Trimming took off 2 bases at V and 4 bases at J, with 9 bases between the two ends. The CDR3 length is 14 residues. For the CDR3, the DNA is TGTGCCAGCAGTTTAAAACAGTTTTACAATGAGCAGTTCTTC. Protein product: CASSLKQFYNEQFF.

This clonotype has a handful of counts. The chain's CDR3 is CASSGSSVSTDTQYF. The DNA for the CDR3 is TGTGCCAGCAGCGGGTCCTCCGTGAGCACAGATACGCAGTATTTT. The chain recombines TRBV7-2 with TRBJ2-3, with D uncertain. Germline-derived CDR1 and CDR2 are SGHTA and FQGNSA. The CDR3 is 15 amino acids. Trimming took 5 bases from V and 0 from J, leaving 12 bases between them. Using reference TRBV7-2 and TRBJ2-3 for the parts outside the CDR3, the full variable domain is GAGVSQSPSNKVTEKGKDVELRCDPISGHTALYWYRQSLGQGLEFLIYFQGNSAPDKSGLPSDRFSAERTGGSVSTLTIQRTQQEDSAVYLCASSGSSVSTDTQYFGPGTRLTVL.

The rearrangement uses TRBV9 and TRBJ2-1; the match to TRBD2 covers 12 bases. V shed 5 bases and J 7 bases; nucleotides not matched to a gene: 1. The CDR3 is 13 amino acids. The germline gives CDR1 SGDLS, CDR2 YYNGEE. CDR3 coding DNA: TGTGCCAGCAGGACTAGCGGGAGAAATGAGCAGTTCTTC. Translating gives CASRTSGRNEQFF. Full variable domain (missing parts from reference TRBV9 and TRBJ2-1): DSGVTQTPKHLITATGQRVTLRCSPRSGDLSVYWYQQSLDQGLQFLIQYYNGEERAKGNILERFSAQQFPDLHSELNLSSLELGDSALYFCASRTSGRNEQFFGPGTRLTVL.

This chain links TRBV6-2 or TRBV6-3 with TRBJ2-1; 9 bases map to TRBD1. Germline trimming cut 4 bases from V and 4 bases from J; bases unmatched to any gene: 8. The CDR3 spans 16 residues. Looked up from germline, CDR1 is MNHEY and CDR2 is SVGEGT. Here the CDR3 DNA reads TGTGCCAGCAGTTCTCCAGCGGACAGGGGTTACAATGAGCAGTTCTTC. This encodes CASSSPADRGYNEQFF.

The chain employs TRBV5-1 and TRBJ2-5, with D possibly TRBD1 on 6 matching bases. With 1 base removed from V and 5 bases from J, the gap between germline ends came to 12 bases. CDR1 is SGHRS, CDR2 YFSETQ, per germline. This CDR3 is built from 14 residues. The CDR3 bases are TGCGCCAGCAGCTTGAACACAGGGTTTGAGACCCAGTACTTC. Translating it yields CASSLNTGFETQYF.

The J gene is TRBJ1-5, the V gene TRBV20-1, with D perhaps matching TRBD1 (5 bases). Germline V gene data show CDR1 as DFQATT and CDR2 as SNEGSKA (reference sequence). V lost 4 bases to trimming and J lost 0 bases, with 13 bases between them. The CDR3 consists of 15 residues. In DNA form, the CDR3 reads TGCAGTGCTACTTACAGGAGATATAGCAATCAGCCCCAGCATTTT. As protein: CSATYRRYSNQPQHF.